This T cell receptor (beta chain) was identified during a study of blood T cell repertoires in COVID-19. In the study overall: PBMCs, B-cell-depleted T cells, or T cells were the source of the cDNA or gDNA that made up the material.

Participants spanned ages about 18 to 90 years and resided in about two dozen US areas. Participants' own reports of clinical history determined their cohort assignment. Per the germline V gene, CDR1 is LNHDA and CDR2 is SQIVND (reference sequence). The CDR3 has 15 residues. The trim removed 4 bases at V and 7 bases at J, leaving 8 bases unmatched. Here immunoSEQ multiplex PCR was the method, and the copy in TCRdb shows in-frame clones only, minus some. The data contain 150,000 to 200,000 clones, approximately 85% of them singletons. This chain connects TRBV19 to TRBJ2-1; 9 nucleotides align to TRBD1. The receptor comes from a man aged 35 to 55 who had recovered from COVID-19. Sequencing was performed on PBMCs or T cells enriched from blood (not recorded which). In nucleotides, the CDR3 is TGTGCCAGTAGTACGGGACAGGGCCTAAGAAATGAGCAGTTCTTC. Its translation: CASSTGQGLRNEQFF.